A selection of T cell receptor beta chains follows, all from one sample in a study of T cell responses to AZD1222 COVID-19 vaccine. Data came from immunoSEQ multiplex PCR; TCRdb stores just in-frame clones and leaves some out. The repertoire holds roughly 100,000 clones, with approximately 81% as singletons. Sequences were derived from peripheral blood, sampled on day 0 of AZD1222 vaccination. The receptor source for this set is an adult in good health. Both conserved end residues are part of each CDR3. A D gene is named only where the DNA matches it firmly. Size tells how often a clone was seen (once, few, many) or the class of an expanded clone, and some rows leave it out.

TRBJ2-1	TRBD2	once	TRBV27	CASGRRTSGNQFF	TGTGCCAGCGGTAGGAGGACTAGCGGGAATCAGTTCTTC
TRBJ1-2	-	-	TRBV5-6	CASSFRLGIRSYGYTF	TGTGCCAGCAGCTTTAGGCTAGGGATTAGGAGCTATGGCTACACCTTC
TRBJ1-2	-	-	TRBV3-1/TRBV3-2	CASSQGYGEGYTF	TGTGCCAGCAGCCAAGGTTACGGGGAAGGCTACACCTTC
TRBJ1-5	TRBD1	-	TRBV6-2/TRBV6-3	CASTPGGSGNQPQHF	TGTGCCAGCACCCCAGGGGGTTCGGGCAATCAGCCCCAGCATTTT
TRBJ2-1	-	-	TRBV12-3/TRBV12-4	CASSFGGTAQFF	TGTGCCAGCAGTTTTGGGGGGACCGCGCAGTTCTTC
TRBJ1-4	TRBD1	-	TRBV18	CASSATLQGAFEKLFF	TGTGCCAGCTCAGCAACCTTACAGGGGGCTTTTGAAAAACTGTTTTTT
TRBJ2-1	-	-	TRBV11-2	CASSFESRYRGEQFF	TGTGCCAGCAGCTTCGAGTCCCGATATCGGGGTGAGCAGTTCTTC
TRBJ1-2	-	-	TRBV27	CASSPRLGVVEGYTF	TGTGCCAGCAGTCCGAGGTTAGGGGTTGTGGAAGGCTACACCTTC
TRBJ1-1	-	-	TRBV14	CASSQGAGHTEAFF	TGTGCCAGCAGCCAGGGAGCAGGACACACTGAAGCTTTCTTT
TRBJ1-2	-	-	TRBV2	CASSAGNDYGYTF	TGTGCCAGCAGTGCAGGGAATGACTATGGCTACACCTTC
TRBJ2-1	-	-	TRBV6-2/TRBV6-3	CASSNGLLSRGNEQFF	TGTGCCAGCAGCAATGGTCTGCTGAGCCGAGGCAATGAGCAGTTCTTC
TRBJ1-5	-	-	TRBV7-2	CASSPGGRQPQHF	TGTGCCAGCAGTCCGGGGGGGCGTCAGCCCCAGCATTTT
TRBJ1-2	-	-	TRBV12-3/TRBV12-4	CASNSGVGSSTF	TGTGCCAGCAACTCCGGGGTGGGGTCGAGCACCTTC
TRBJ1-1	-	-	TRBV10-3	CAIRVQGVNTEAFF	TGTGCCATCAGGGTACAGGGCGTGAACACTGAAGCTTTCTTT
TRBJ1-2	-	-	TRBV5-1	CASSLVGDYGYTF	TGCGCCAGCAGCTTGGTAGGGGACTATGGCTACACCTTC
TRBJ2-2	-	-	TRBV7-2	CASSLRPPGSNTGELFF	TGTGCCAGCAGCTTAAGGCCGCCGGGTTCGAACACCGGGGAGCTGTTTTTT
TRBJ1-5	TRBD1	once	TRBV4-3	CASSQGTGGAVGSNQPQHF	TGCGCCAGCAGCCAAGGGACAGGGGGCGCGGTGGGTAGCAATCAGCCCCAGCATTTT
TRBJ2-3	-	-	TRBV10-1	CASSSTPSDTQYF	TGCGCCAGCAGCTCTACGCCGAGCGATACGCAGTATTTT
TRBJ2-7	-	-	TRBV28	CASSPPGYEQYF	TGTGCCAGCAGCCCCCCCGGGTACGAGCAGTACTTC
TRBJ2-1	TRBD2	-	TRBV9	CAGLPGLAGGPFCNEQFF	TGTGCCGGCCTCCCAGGACTAGCGGGAGGGCCGTTCTGCAATGAGCAGTTCTTC
TRBJ2-7	TRBD1	-	TRBV28	CASSRRGTGGFHEQYF	TGTGCCAGCAGTAGGAGAGGGACAGGGGGCTTCCACGAGCAGTACTTC
TRBJ2-7	-	few	TRBV18	CASSPGARYEQYF	TGTGCCAGCTCACCCGGTGCAAGGTACGAGCAGTACTTC
TRBJ1-5	-	-	TRBV7-9	CASSLVGNSNQPQHF	TGTGCCAGCAGCTTAGTTGGGAATAGCAATCAGCCCCAGCATTTT
TRBJ1-6	-	-	TRBV7-9	CASSLMPLNSPLHF	TGTGCCAGCAGCCTCATGCCTCTAAATTCACCCCTCCACTTT
TRBJ1-5	-	-	TRBV7-9	CASSLVDGQPQHF	TGTGCCAGCAGCTTAGTGGACGGTCAGCCCCAGCATTTT
TRBJ1-1	-	-	TRBV6-5	CASSYPMTEAFF	TGTGCCAGCAGTTACCCCATGACTGAAGCTTTCTTT
TRBJ2-2	TRBD1	-	TRBV9	CASSVGTGATHGELFF	TGTGCCAGCAGCGTAGGGACAGGAGCCACCCACGGGGAGCTGTTTTTT
TRBJ1-5	-	once	TRBV29-1	CSVADGHDNQPQHF	TGCAGCGTTGCTGACGGCCATGACAATCAGCCCCAGCATTTT
TRBJ2-2	TRBD2	-	TRBV11-2	CASSFGLADTGELFF	TGTGCCAGCAGCTTTGGCCTAGCGGACACCGGGGAGCTGTTTTTT
TRBJ1-4	-	-	TRBV10-3	CAISESLGRGDEKLFF	TGTGCCATCAGTGAGTCGTTGGGCAGGGGCGATGAAAAACTGTTTTTT
TRBJ2-3	-	-	TRBV5-4	CASSLVGLASDTQYF	TGTGCCAGCAGCTTGGTGGGTTTAGCATCAGATACGCAGTATTTT
TRBJ1-4	-	-	TRBV21-1	CASSTLISDEKLFF	TGTGCCAGCAGCACTCTTATAAGCGATGAAAAACTGTTTTTT
TRBJ2-7	TRBD1	-	TRBV28	CASTSFGTGNEQYF	TGTGCCAGCACCTCTTTTGGGACAGGGAACGAGCAGTACTTC
TRBJ1-6	-	-	TRBV6-2/TRBV6-3	CASSQPPPPTLHF	TGTGCCAGCAGCCAGCCTCCTCCTCCCACCCTCCACTTT
TRBJ1-1	-	-	TRBV2	CASNYRDSDTEAFF	TGTGCCAGCAACTATCGAGACAGCGACACTGAAGCTTTCTTT
TRBJ2-3	TRBD1	-	TRBV5-8	CASSLDRGRTDTQYF	TGTGCCAGCAGCTTGGACAGGGGGAGGACAGATACGCAGTATTTT
TRBJ1-1	-	-	TRBV28	CASTLERGAFF	TGTGCCAGCACTCTGGAGAGGGGAGCTTTCTTT
TRBJ2-7	TRBD2	-	TRBV7-2	CASSLELLAGGLGQYF	TGTGCCAGCAGCTTAGAATTGCTAGCGGGGGGACTCGGGCAGTACTTC
TRBJ1-6	-	-	TRBV9	CASSSAGDNSPLHF	TGTGCCAGCAGCTCCGCAGGAGATAATTCACCCCTCCACTTT
TRBJ1-6	TRBD1	-	TRBV6-5	CASEDRSSYNSPLHF	TGTGCCAGCGAGGACAGGAGCTCCTATAATTCACCCCTCCACTTT
TRBJ2-2	TRBD2	-	TRBV29-1	CSVVAGGNIGELFF	TGCAGCGTTGTAGCGGGAGGTAACATCGGGGAGCTGTTTTTT
TRBJ1-5	-	-	TRBV12-3/TRBV12-4	CASSKGLNQPQHF	TGTGCCAGCAGTAAGGGCCTAAATCAGCCCCAGCATTTT
TRBJ2-7	-	-	TRBV12-3/TRBV12-4	CASSPRGLGEQYF	TGTGCCAGCAGTCCCCGAGGTTTGGGCGAGCAGTACTTC
TRBJ1-4	-	-	TRBV7-9	CASSLATEKLFF	TGTGCCAGCAGCTTAGCGACGGAAAAACTGTTTTTT
TRBJ2-7	-	-	TRBV11-3	CASSPLANEQYF	TGTGCCAGCAGCCCACTAGCCAACGAGCAGTACTTC
TRBJ1-1	TRBD1	-	TRBV28	CASTASGQGALRAEAFF	TGTGCCAGCACCGCCTCGGGACAGGGGGCCCTAAGGGCTGAAGCTTTCTTT
TRBJ1-2	-	-	TRBV14	CASSGTPWGYTF	TGTGCCAGCAGCGGGACTCCCTGGGGTTACACCTTC
TRBJ1-2	-	-	TRBV28	CASSLEGKFYGYTF	TGTGCCAGCAGTTTGGAAGGGAAGTTCTATGGCTACACCTTC
TRBJ2-1	TRBD2	once	TRBV24-1	CATSDRGLANYNEQFF	TGTGCCACCAGTGACCGGGGACTAGCGAACTACAATGAGCAGTTCTTC
TRBJ2-1	-	-	TRBV11-3	CASSRGQMSYNEQFF	TGTGCCAGCAGCCGAGGACAGATGTCCTACAATGAGCAGTTCTTC